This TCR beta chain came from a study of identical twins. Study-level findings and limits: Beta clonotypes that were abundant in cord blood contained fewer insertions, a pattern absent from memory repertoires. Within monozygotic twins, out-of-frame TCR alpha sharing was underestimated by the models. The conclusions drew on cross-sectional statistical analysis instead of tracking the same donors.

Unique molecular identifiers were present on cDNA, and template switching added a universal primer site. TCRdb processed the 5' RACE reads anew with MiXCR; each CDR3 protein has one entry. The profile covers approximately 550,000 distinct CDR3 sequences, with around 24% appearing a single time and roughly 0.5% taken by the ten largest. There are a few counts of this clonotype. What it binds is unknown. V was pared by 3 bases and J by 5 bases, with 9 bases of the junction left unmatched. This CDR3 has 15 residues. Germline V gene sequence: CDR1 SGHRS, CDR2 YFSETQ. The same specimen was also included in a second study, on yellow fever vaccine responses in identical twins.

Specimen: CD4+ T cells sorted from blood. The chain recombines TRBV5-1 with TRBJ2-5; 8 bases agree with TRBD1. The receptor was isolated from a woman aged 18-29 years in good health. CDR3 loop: CASSSGGARIETQYF. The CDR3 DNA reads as TGCGCCAGCAGCTCAGGGGGCGCGCGTATCGAGACCCAGTACTTC.